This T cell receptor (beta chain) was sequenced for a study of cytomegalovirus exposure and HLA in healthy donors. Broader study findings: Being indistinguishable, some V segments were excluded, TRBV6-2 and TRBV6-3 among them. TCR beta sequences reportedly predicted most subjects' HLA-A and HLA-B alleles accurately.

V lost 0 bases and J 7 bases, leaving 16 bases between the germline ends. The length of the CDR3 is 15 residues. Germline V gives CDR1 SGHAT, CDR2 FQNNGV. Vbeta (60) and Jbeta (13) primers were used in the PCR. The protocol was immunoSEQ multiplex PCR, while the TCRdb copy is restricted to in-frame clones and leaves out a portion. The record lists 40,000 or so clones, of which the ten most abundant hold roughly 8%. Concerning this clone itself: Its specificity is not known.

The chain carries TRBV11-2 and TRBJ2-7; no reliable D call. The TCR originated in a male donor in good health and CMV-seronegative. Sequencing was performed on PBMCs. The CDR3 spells CASSLEGVGTSEQYF. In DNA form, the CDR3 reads TGTGCCAGCAGCTTAGAGGGCGTTGGTACCTCGGAGCAGTACTTC.